The sequence of this T cell receptor (beta chain) was determined in a study of CD8 T cells in ankylosing spondylitis. Study-level results: Disease-linked clones reportedly showed significant enrichment in matched ankylosing spondylitis synovial fluid.

A few counts support this clonotype. Antigen: not known. TCRdb analysed the 5' RACE reads with MiXCR anew, one entry per CDR3 protein. The top ten clones hold about a fifth of a sample with 220,000 or so distinct CDR3 sequences, over 9.5% of them seen once. Material for sequencing was blood, either unsorted or a sorted T cell fraction (not recorded which). This sequence originates from a male donor with ankylosing spondylitis or in good health (not recorded which).

This chain's CDR3 is CASIDGTGNRELFF. The CDR3 region has the DNA TGCGCCAGCATTGACGGGACAGGGAACCGGGAGCTGTTTTTT. The rearrangement uses TRBV5-1 and TRBJ2-2; 9 positions agree with TRBD1. The CDR3 sequence is 14 residues long. J gave up 9 bases and V 6 bases, and 9 bases lay outside the gene matches. Germline V gives CDR1 SGHRS, CDR2 YFSETQ.